The TCR beta chain described here comes from a study of T cells expressing NK-cell markers. No DNA is given; TCRdb re-called the 5' RACE reads and lists each CDR3 protein once. Across a few hundred thousand distinct CDR3 sequences, the top ten clones capture under 0.5% of the sample. This CDR3 contains 16 residues. The germline CDR1 and CDR2 sequences are SGDLS and YYNGEE. The material sequenced was blood T cells: a sorted CD56 or NKG2C T cell subset, CD4+ or CD8+ T cells, or bulk PBMC T cells (not recorded which). The TCR comes from a man aged 18 to 29 in good health. The chain uses TRBV9 and TRBJ2-5; TCRdb returns TRBD2, unconfirmable since there is no DNA. CDR3 sequence reads: CASSVELAGGPETQYF.